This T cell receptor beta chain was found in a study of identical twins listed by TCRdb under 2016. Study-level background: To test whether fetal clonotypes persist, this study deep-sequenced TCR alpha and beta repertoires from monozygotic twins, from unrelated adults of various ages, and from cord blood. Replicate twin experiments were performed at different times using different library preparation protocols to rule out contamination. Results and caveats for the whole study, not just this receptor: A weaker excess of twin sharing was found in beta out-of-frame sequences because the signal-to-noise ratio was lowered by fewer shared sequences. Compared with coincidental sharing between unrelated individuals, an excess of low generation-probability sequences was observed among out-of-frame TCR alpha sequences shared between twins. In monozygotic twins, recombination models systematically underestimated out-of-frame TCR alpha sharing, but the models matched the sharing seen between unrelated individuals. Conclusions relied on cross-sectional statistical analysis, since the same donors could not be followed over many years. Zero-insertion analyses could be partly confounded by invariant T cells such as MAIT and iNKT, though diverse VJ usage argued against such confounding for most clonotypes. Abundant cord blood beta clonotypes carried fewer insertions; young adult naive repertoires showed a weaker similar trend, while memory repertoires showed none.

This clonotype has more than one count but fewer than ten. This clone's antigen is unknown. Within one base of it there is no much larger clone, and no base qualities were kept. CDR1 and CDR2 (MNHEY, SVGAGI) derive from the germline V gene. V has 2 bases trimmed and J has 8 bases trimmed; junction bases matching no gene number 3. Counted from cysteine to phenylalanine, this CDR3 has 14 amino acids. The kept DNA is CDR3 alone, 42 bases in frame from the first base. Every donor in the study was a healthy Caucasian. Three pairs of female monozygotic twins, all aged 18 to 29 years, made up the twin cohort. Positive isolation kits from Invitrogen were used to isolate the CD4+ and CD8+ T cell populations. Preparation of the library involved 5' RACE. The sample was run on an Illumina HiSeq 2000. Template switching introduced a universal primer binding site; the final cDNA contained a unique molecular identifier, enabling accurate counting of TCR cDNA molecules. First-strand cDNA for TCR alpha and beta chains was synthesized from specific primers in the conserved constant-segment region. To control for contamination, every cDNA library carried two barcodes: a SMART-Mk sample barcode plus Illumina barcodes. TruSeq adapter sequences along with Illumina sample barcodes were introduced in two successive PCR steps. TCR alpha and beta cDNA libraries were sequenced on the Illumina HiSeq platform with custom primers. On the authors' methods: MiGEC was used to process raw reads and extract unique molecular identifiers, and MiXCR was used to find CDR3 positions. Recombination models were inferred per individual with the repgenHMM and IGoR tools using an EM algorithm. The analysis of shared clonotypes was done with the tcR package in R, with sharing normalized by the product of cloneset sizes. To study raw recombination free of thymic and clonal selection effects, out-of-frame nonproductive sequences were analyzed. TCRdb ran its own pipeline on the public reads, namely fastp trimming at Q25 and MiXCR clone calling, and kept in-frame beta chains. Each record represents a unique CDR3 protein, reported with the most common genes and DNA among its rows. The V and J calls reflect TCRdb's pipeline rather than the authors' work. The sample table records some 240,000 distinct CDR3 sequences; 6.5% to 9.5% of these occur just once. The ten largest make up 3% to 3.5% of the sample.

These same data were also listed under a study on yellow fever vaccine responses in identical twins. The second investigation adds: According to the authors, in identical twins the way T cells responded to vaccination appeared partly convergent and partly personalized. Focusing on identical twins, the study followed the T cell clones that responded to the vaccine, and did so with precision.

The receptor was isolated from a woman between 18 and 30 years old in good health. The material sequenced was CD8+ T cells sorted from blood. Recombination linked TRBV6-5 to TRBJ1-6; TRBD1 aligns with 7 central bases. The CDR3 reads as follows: CASSYAGGDSPLHF. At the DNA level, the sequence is TGTGCCAGCAGTTACGCAGGGGGGGATTCACCCCTCCACTTT.